This paragraph covers one TCR beta chain sequence. No antigen is known for it. This record comes from a study of vaccination effects on CD4 cells after COVID-19. Study findings and constraints: There was marked clonal contraction among infection- and vaccine-induced clones late after vaccination.

Viral peptide pools were used in the ViraFEST assay to expand antigen-specific CD4+ T cells, and sequencing came afterward. CD4+ T cells were isolated after 10 days of culture. Participants were given two doses of BNT162b2 or mRNA-1273 vaccine. Wells each received some 2.2 million PBMC, cultured with around 9.6 IU/ml IL-2 and about 10 ug/ml peptides. The germline V gene has CDR1 MGHDK and CDR2 SYGVNS. The CDR3 sequence is 11 residues long. Trimming shortened V by 8 bases and J by 4 bases, and 6 bases separated the two germline ends. Using immunoSEQ multiplex PCR, the repertoire was profiled, and TCRdb retains in-frame clones only, with some absent. The data show about 22,000 clones, roughly two thirds seen once.

Material: CD4+ T cells from PBMCs cultured with SARS-CoV-2 spike peptides, obtained after COVID-19 vaccination. V usage is TRBV25-1 and J usage is TRBJ1-3; maybe TRBD1 (6 bases). This TCR was sampled from a human donor who received a COVID-19 vaccine. CDR3 coding DNA: TGTGCCAGCGGGGGCGGAAACACCATATATTTT. Its translation: CASGGGNTIYF.